What follows is one T cell receptor (beta chain) and its context. What it binds is not known. This entry belongs to a study of CD8 T cells in ankylosing spondylitis. The study's findings and limits: Earlier studies detected some motif variants in reactive arthritis synovial fluid and blood. Disease-linked clones displayed a CD8+ phenotype and appeared relatively rarely in peripheral blood. It appeared that ankylosing spondylitis blood was characterized by a TCR beta motif of about eight highly homologous variants. Clones tied to disease were said to be significantly enriched in matched ankylosing spondylitis synovial fluid.

Preparation of TCR beta libraries was done by quantitative 5'-RACE with molecular barcodes. MiXCR, applied by TCRdb to the 5' RACE reads, yields one record per CDR3 protein. The sample contains about 750,000 distinct CDR3 sequences, around a fifth of which appear only once. The CDR3 is 16 residues long. CDR1 and CDR2 (germline): DFQATT, SNEGSKA (reference sequence). The trim removed 5 bases at V and 1 base at J, leaving 10 bases unmatched. V gene TRBV20-1 combines with J gene TRBJ2-1; 8 positions match TRBD2. The receptor's source is a male donor with ankylosing spondylitis. The sample taken for sequencing was blood, either unsorted or a sorted T cell fraction (not recorded which). CDR3 coding DNA: TGCAGTGCTCGCCCGGTAACTAGCGGTTCCTACAATGAGCAGTTCTTC. This translates into CSARPVTSGSYNEQFF.